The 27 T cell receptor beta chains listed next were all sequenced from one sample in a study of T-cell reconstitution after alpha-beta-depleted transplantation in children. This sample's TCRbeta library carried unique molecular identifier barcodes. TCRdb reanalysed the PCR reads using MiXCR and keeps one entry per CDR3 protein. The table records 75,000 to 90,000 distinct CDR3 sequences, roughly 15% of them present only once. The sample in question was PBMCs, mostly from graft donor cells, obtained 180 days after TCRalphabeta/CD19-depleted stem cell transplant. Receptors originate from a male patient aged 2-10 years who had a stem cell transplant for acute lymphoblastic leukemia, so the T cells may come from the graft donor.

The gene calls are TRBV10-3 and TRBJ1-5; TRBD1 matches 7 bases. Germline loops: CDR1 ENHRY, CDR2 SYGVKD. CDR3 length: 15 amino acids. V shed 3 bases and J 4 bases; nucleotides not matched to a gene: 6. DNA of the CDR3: TGTGCCATCAGTGACAGGGGGTTAGCAAATCAGCCCCAGCATTTT. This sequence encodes CAISDRGLANQPQHF.

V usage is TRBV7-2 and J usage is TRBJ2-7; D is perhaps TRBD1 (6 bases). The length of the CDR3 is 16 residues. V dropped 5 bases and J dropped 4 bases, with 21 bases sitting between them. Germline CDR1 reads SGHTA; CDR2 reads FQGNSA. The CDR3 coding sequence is TGTGCCAGCAGCGACAGGCGGCAGGGTCCTGGATACGAGCAGTACTTC. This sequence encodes CASSDRRQGPGYEQYF.

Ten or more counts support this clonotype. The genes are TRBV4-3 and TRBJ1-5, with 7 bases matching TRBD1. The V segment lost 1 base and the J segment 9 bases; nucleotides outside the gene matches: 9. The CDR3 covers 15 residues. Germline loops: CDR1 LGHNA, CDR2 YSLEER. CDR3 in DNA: TGCGCCAGCAGCCAAGTATGGGACAGTAGGTTGCCCCAGCATTTT. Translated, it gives CASSQVWDSRLPQHF.

CDR3 nucleotide sequence: TGCAGTACTACTGCCAGCACGGGCACAGATACGCAGTATTTT. Its translation: CSTTASTGTDTQYF. J is TRBJ2-3 and V is TRBV20-1; the D is unclear. CDR1 and CDR2 from the germline V gene are DFQATT and SNEGSKA (reference sequence). Trimming took 8 bases from V and 1 from J, leaving 16 bases between them. CDR3 length: 14 amino acids.

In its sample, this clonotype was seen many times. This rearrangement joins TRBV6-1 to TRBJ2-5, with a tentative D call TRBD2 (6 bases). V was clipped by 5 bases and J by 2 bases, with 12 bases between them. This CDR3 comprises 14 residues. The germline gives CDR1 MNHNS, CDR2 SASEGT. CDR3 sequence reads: CASSQLARQETQYF. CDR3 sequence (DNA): TGTGCCAGCAGTCAACTAGCTCGGCAAGAGACCCAGTACTTC.

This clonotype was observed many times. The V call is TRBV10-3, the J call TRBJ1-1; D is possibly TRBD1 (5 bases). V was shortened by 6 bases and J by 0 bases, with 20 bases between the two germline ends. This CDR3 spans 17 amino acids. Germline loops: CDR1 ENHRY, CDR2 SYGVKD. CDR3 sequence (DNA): TGTGCCATCAGGCCCCGGCAGGGTCCCGTTGTGAACACTGAAGCTTTCTTT. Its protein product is CAIRPRQGPVVNTEAFF.

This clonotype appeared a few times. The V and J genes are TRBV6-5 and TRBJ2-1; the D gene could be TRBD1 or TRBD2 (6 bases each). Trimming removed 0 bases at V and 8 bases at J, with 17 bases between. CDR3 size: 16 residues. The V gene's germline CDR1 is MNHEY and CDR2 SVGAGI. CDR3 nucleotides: TGTGCCAGCAGTTACTCTCGACTAGTTGGGGGCGATGAGCAGTTCTTC. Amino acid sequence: CASSYSRLVGGDEQFF.

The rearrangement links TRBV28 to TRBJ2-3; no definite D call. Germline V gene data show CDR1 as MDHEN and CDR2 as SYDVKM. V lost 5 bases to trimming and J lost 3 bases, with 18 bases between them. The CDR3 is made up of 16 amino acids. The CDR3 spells CASSPNPVSRTDTQYF. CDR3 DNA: TGTGCCAGCAGTCCGAACCCGGTGAGCCGGACAGATACGCAGTATTTT.

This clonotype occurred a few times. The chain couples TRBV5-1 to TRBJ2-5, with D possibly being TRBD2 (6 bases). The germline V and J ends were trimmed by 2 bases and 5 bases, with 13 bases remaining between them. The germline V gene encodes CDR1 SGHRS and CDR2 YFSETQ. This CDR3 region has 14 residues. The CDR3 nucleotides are TGCGCCAGCAGCTTCACTAGCCCCAGGGAGACCCAGTACTTC. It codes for CASSFTSPRETQYF.

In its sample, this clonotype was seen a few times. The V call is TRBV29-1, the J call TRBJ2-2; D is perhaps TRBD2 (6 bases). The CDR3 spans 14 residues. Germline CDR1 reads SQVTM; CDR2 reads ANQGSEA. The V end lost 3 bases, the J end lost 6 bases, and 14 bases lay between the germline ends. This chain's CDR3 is CSVDLQEGSGELFF. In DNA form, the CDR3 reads TGCAGCGTTGACTTGCAGGAGGGTTCCGGGGAGCTGTTTTTT.

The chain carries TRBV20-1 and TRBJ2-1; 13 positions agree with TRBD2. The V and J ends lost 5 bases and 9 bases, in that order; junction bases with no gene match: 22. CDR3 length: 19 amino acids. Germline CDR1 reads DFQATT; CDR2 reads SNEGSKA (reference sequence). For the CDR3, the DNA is TGCAGTGCTTCTTGGGGACTAGCGGGACCCCCCTTTGTAGGGGGTGAGCAGTTCTTC. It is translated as CSASWGLAGPPFVGGEQFF.

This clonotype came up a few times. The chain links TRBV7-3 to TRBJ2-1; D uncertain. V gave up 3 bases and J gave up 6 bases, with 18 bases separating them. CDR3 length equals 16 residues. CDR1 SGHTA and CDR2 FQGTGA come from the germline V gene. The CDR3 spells CASSLAPGPASNEQFF. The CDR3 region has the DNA TGTGCCAGCAGCTTGGCTCCTGGACCTGCCTCCAATGAGCAGTTCTTC.

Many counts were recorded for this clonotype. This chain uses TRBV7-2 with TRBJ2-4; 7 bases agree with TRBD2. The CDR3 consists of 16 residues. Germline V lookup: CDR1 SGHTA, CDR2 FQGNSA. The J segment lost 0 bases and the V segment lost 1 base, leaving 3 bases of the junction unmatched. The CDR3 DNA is TGTGCCAGCAGCTTAGAGGGGACTACAGCCAAAAACATTCAGTACTTC. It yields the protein CASSLEGTTAKNIQYF. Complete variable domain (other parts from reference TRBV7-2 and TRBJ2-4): GAGVSQSPSNKVTEKGKDVELRCDPISGHTALYWYRQSLGQGLEFLIYFQGNSAPDKSGLPSDRFSAERTGGSVSTLTIQRTQQEDSAVYLCASSLEGTTAKNIQYFGAGTRLSVL.

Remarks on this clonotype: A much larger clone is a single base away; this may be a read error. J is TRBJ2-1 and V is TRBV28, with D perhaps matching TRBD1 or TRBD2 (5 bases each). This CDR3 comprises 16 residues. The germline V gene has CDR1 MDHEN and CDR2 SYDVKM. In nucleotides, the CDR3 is TGTGCCAGCAGTTTAATTCTGAGGGGAGAGGGCAATGTGCAGTTCTTC. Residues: CASSLILRGEGNVQFF.

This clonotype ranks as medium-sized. The CDR3 loop reads CASSDGTSGSEQYF. CDR3 coding DNA: TGTGCCAGCAGTGACGGGACTAGCGGGAGTGAGCAGTACTTC. The chain uses TRBV6-1 and TRBJ2-7; 14 bases map to TRBD2. After removal of 3 bases from V and 7 bases from J, the junction contained 2 bases not matched to a gene. Germline lookup yields CDR1 MNHNS and CDR2 SASEGT. The CDR3 contains 14 residues.

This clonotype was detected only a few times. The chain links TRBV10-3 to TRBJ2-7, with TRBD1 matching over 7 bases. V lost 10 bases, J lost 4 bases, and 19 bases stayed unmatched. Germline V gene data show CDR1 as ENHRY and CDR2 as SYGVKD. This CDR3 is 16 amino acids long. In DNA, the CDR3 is TGTGCCACCCTACAGGGGATCCGTGGAAAGGCTTACGAGCAGTACTTC. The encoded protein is CATLQGIRGKAYEQYF.

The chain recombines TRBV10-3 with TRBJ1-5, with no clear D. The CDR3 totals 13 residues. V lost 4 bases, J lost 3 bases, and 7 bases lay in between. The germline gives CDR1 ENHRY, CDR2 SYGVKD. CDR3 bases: TGTGCCATCAGTGCTACGGACAATCAGCCCCAGCATTTT. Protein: CAISATDNQPQHF.

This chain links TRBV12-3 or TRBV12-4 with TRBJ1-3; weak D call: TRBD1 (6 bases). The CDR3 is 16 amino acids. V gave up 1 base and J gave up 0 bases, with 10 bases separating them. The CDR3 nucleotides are TGTGCCAGCAGTTTAGGGACAGCCGGCTCTGGAAACACCATATATTTT. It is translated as CASSLGTAGSGNTIYF.

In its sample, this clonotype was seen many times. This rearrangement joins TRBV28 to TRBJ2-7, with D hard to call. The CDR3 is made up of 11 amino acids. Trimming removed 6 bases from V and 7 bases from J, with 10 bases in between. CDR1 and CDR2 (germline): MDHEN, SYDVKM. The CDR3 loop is CASSLFGEQYF. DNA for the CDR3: TGTGCCAGCAGCCTCTTTGGGGAGCAGTACTTC.

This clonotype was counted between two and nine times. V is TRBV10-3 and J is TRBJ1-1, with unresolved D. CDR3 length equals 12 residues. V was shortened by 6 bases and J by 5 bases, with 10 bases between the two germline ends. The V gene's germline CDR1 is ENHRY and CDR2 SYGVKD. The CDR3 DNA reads TGTGCCATCAGCTCCGACCGAACTGAAGCTTTCTTT. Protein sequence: CAISSDRTEAFF.

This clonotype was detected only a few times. CDR3 protein: CASSLDGTGAYEQYF. The CDR3 nucleotides are TGTGCCAGCAGCTTAGACGGGACAGGGGCCTACGAGCAGTACTTC. The chain carries TRBV7-9 and TRBJ2-7; TRBD1 aligns across 10 bases. Germline trimming cut 1 base from V and 2 bases from J; bases unmatched to any gene: 2. CDR1 is SEHNR and CDR2 is FQNEAQ in the germline V gene (reference sequence). There are 15 residues in the CDR3. The full variable domain, completed using reference TRBV7-9 and TRBJ2-7, is DTGVSQNPRHKITKRGQNVTFRCDPISEHNRLYWYRQTLGQGPEFLTYFQNEAQLEKSRLLSDRFSAERPKGSFSTLEIQRTEQGDSAMYLCASSLDGTGAYEQYFGPGTRLTVT.

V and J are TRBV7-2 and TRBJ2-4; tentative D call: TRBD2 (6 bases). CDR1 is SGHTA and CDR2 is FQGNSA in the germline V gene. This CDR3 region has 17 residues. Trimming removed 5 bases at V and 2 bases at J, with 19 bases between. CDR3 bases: TGTGCCAGCAGCCCCCCCTCCATCCTAGCGCCCAAAAACATTCAGTACTTC. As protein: CASSPPSILAPKNIQYF.

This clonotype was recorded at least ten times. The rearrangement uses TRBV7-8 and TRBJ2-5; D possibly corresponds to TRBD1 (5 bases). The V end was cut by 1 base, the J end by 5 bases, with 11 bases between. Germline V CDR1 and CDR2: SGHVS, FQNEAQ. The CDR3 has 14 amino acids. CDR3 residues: CASSLGTPRETQYF. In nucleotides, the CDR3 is TGTGCCAGCAGCTTAGGGACACCGAGGGAGACCCAGTACTTC.

The CDR3: CASSPGIAAHEQYF. For the CDR3, the DNA is TGTGCCAGCAGCCCTGGGATAGCGGCCCACGAGCAGTACTTC. This chain uses TRBV7-6 with TRBJ2-7; tentative D call: TRBD2 (6 bases). The CDR3 contains 14 residues. V was pared by 5 bases and J by 5 bases, with 16 bases between. Germline lookup yields CDR1 SGHVS and CDR2 FNYEAQ.

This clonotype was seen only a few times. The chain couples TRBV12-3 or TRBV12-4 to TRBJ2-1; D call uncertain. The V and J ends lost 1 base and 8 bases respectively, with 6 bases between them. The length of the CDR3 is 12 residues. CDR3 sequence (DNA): TGTGCCAGCAGTTTAGTTGGACATGAGCAGTTCTTC. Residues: CASSLVGHEQFF.

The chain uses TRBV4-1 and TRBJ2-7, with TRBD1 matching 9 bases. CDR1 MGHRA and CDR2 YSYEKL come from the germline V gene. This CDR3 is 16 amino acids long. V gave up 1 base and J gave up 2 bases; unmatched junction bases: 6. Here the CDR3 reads CASSQVGTGMAYEQYF. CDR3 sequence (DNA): TGCGCCAGCAGCCAAGTAGGGACAGGGATGGCCTACGAGCAGTACTTC.

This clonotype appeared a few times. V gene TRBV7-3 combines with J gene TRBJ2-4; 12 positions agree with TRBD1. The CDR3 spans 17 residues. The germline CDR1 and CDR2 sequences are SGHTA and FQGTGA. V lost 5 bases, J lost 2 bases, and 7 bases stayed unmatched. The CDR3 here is CASSQGQGARTKNIQYF. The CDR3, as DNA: TGTGCCAGCAGCCAGGGACAGGGGGCGAGGACCAAAAACATTCAGTACTTC.